The count of the clone carrying this T cell receptor beta chain is one. These data are taken from a study of blood T cell repertoires in COVID-19. Germline V gene lookup returns CDR1 LNHDA and CDR2 SQIVND (reference sequence). CDR3 length: 16 amino acids. The V and J ends lost 3 bases and 4 bases, in that order; junction bases with no gene match: 7. Some clones are missing from TCRdb's copy, which holds only in-frame ones; the method was immunoSEQ multiplex PCR. The table records under 250,000 clones, about nine tenths of them present only once. This sequence joins TRBV19 and TRBJ2-1; TRBD2 agrees at 9 bases. Sequenced material: peripheral blood. The clonotype was recovered from a man in his sixties who had recovered from COVID-19. Here the CDR3 DNA reads TGTGCCAGTAGTATTCTGGCGGGGGGGGGATACAATGAGCAGTTCTTC. Translating it yields CASSILAGGGYNEQFF. Full variable domain (rest looked up from reference TRBV19 and TRBJ2-1): DGGITQSPKYLFRKEGQNVTLSCEQNLNHDAMYWYRQDPGQGLRLIYYSQIVNDFQKGDIAEGYSVSREKKESFPLTVTSAQKNPTAFYLCASSILAGGGYNEQFFGPGTRLTVL.